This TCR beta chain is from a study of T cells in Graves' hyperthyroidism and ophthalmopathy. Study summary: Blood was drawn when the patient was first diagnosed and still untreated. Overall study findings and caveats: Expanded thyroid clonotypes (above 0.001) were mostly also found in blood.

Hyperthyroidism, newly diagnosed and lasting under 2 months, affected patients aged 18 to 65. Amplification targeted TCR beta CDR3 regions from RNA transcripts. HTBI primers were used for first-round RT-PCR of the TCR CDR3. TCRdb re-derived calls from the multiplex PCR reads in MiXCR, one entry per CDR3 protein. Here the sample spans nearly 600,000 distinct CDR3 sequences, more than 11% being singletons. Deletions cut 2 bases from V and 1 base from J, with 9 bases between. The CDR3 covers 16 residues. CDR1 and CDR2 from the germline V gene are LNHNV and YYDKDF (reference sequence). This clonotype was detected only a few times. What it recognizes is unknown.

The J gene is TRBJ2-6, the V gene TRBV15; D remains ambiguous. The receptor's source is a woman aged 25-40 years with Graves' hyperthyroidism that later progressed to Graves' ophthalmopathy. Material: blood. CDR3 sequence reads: CATSRSRASGANVLTF. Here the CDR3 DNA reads TGTGCCACCAGCAGATCTCGGGCTTCTGGGGCCAACGTCCTGACTTTC.